Listed below are T cell receptor beta chains from one sample, sequenced in a study of regulatory T cells in long-lasting Graves disease. TCRdb reanalysed the multiplex PCR reads using MiXCR and keeps one entry per CDR3 protein. Found here are under 400,000 distinct CDR3 sequences, roughly 17% of them singletons; the top ten hold 25% to 30%. Separately, the same data were catalogued under a study of T cells in Graves' hyperthyroidism and ophthalmopathy.

Sequenced here: peripheral blood mononuclear cells (PBMCs), sampled at new diagnosis, from a patient treated with antithyroid drugs. The source of these receptors is a man aged 35 to 55 with Graves disease. CDR3s include the opening cysteine and the closing phenylalanine or tryptophan. Each record gives: J gene, V gene, D gene, CDR3 length, clone size, CDR3 protein, CDR3 DNA. A D gene is named only where the DNA matches it firmly. Expanded clones are given a class, and other clones once, few, many or no size at all.

J: TRBJ2-5
V: TRBV27
D: TRBD1
length: 13
size: many
CDR3: CASRGGGWETQYF
DNA: TGTGCCAGCAGAGGGGGCGGTTGGGAGACCCAGTACTTC

J: TRBJ2-1
V: TRBV27
D: .
length: 16
size: many
CDR3: CASSLGAGVTYNEQFF
DNA: TGTGCCAGCAGTTTGGGGGCAGGGGTGACTTACAATGAGCAGTTCTTC

J: TRBJ1-6
V: TRBV2
D: .
length: 16
size: .
CDR3: CASRRRASSYNSPLHF
DNA: TGTGCCAGCAGGCGCAGGGCGAGCTCCTATAATTCACCCCTCCACTTT

J: TRBJ2-5
V: TRBV5-6
D: .
length: 19
size: once
CDR3: CASSFYICSASLYQETQYF
DNA: .

J: TRBJ1-1
V: TRBV7-9
D: .
length: 14
size: few
CDR3: CASSSEQKNTEAFF
DNA: TGTGCCAGCAGCTCCGAACAAAAGAACACTGAAGCTTTCTTT

J: TRBJ1-3
V: TRBV5-1
D: .
length: 14
size: few
CDR3: CASSLEPDGNTIYF
DNA: TGCGCCAGCAGCTTGGAGCCAGATGGAAACACCATATATTTT

J: TRBJ2-1
V: TRBV11-3
D: .
length: 15
size: .
CDR3: CASSFGPSSYNEQFF
DNA: TGTGCCAGCAGCTTCGGCCCCAGCTCCTACAATGAGCAGTTCTTC

J: TRBJ2-7
V: TRBV28
D: .
length: 13
size: many
CDR3: CASSLRNPYEQYF
DNA: TGTGCCAGCAGTTTACGTAACCCCTACGAGCAGTACTTC

J: TRBJ1-5
V: TRBV7-3
D: .
length: 20
size: many
CDR3: CASSRWAGRRGPRRNQPQHF
DNA: TGTGCCAGCAGCCGTTGGGCGGGAAGACGGGGCCCCCGGCGCAATCAGCCCCAGCATTTT

J: TRBJ1-2
V: TRBV28
D: .
length: 12
size: many
CDR3: CATSLRLAGYTF
DNA: TGTGCCACCTCACTTAGGCTAGCTGGCTACACCTTC

J: TRBJ2-7
V: TRBV7-2
D: .
length: 13
size: many
CDR3: CASSFGGGYEQYF
DNA: TGTGCCAGCAGCTTTGGGGGTGGGTACGAGCAGTACTTC

J: TRBJ2-7
V: TRBV18
D: TRBD1
length: 16
size: many
CDR3: CASSPPLRTGTYEQYF
DNA: TGTGCCAGCTCACCCCCCCTCAGGACAGGGACCTACGAGCAGTACTTC

J: TRBJ2-1
V: TRBV29-1
D: TRBD1
length: 13
size: few
CDR3: CSVRTGGYNEQFF
DNA: TGCAGCGTTCGAACAGGGGGCTACAATGAGCAGTTCTTC

J: TRBJ2-6
V: TRBV7-9
D: .
length: 18
size: .
CDR3: CASSLAGQGRSGANVLTF
DNA: TGTGCCAGCAGCTTAGCGGGTCAGGGACGATCTGGGGCCAACGTCCTGACTTTC

J: TRBJ2-5
V: TRBV2
D: TRBD2
length: 13
size: many
CDR3: CASGDYLGETQYF
DNA: TGTGCCAGCGGGGACTACCTCGGGGAGACCCAGTACTTC

J: TRBJ1-1
V: TRBV24-1
D: TRBD1
length: 14
size: many
CDR3: CATPSGQGNTEAFF
DNA: TGTGCCACCCCTTCGGGACAGGGGAACACTGAAGCTTTCTTT

J: TRBJ2-6
V: TRBV3-1
D: TRBD2
length: 17
size: .
CDR3: CASSQRGGALGANVLTF
DNA: TGTGCCAGCAGCCAACGCGGGGGGGCACTTGGGGCCAACGTCCTGACTTTC

J: TRBJ2-5
V: TRBV2
D: .
length: 14
size: many
CDR3: CASSQTYRQETQYF
DNA: TGTGCCAGCAGTCAGACGTACCGGCAAGAGACCCAGTACTTC

J: TRBJ2-7
V: TRBV6-1
D: TRBD1
length: 14
size: many
CDR3: CATAPGQGITEQYF
DNA: TGTGCCACCGCTCCGGGACAGGGCATAACCGAGCAGTACTTC

J: TRBJ2-1
V: TRBV7-6
D: .
length: 15
size: many
CDR3: CASSVGATPGGEQFF
DNA: TGTGCCAGCAGCGTTGGTGCGACGCCGGGCGGTGAGCAGTTCTTC

J: TRBJ2-5
V: TRBV12-5
D: TRBD1
length: 15
size: many
CDR3: CASGEGQPGQETQYF
DNA: TGTGCTAGTGGTGAGGGACAGCCCGGCCAAGAGACCCAGTACTTC

J: TRBJ2-7
V: TRBV28
D: .
length: 13
size: .
CDR3: CASSLSAAYEQYF
DNA: TGTGCCAGCAGTTTGTCCGCCGCCTACGAGCAGTACTTC

J: TRBJ1-5
V: TRBV7-9
D: .
length: 14
size: .
CDR3: CASSLPGSNQPQHF
DNA: TGTGCCAGCAGCTTACCAGGGTCCAATCAGCCCCAGCATTTT

J: TRBJ2-5
V: TRBV6-2/TRBV6-3
D: .
length: 13
size: .
CDR3: CASSWGGRETQYF
DNA: TGTGCCAGCAGTTGGGGCGGTAGGGAGACCCAGTACTTC

J: TRBJ1-1
V: TRBV28
D: .
length: 14
size: .
CDR3: CASSPGTHNTEAFF
DNA: TGTGCCAGCAGCCCCGGGACACATAACACTGAAGCTTTCTTT

J: TRBJ2-1
V: TRBV28
D: TRBD2
length: 19
size: .
CDR3: CASSPKVRREGRSYNEQFF
DNA: TGTGCCAGCAGTCCGAAGGTCAGGCGGGAGGGCCGCTCCTACAATGAGCAGTTCTTC

J: TRBJ1-3
V: TRBV14
D: .
length: 14
size: .
CDR3: CASRPGGAGNTIYF
DNA: TGTGCCAGCAGACCGGGGGGAGCTGGAAACACCATATATTTT

J: TRBJ1-5
V: TRBV27
D: .
length: 14
size: many
CDR3: CASSSTGTYQPQHF
DNA: TGTGCCAGCAGTTCCACAGGTACTTATCAGCCCCAGCATTTT

J: TRBJ2-1
V: TRBV12-5
D: .
length: 16
size: many
CDR3: CASGLSLAWGYNEQFF
DNA: TGTGCTAGTGGTTTAAGTCTAGCGTGGGGGTACAATGAGCAGTTCTTC

J: TRBJ2-1
V: TRBV5-4
D: TRBD1
length: 15
size: few
CDR3: CASSLGQGIRDEQFF
DNA: TGTGCCAGCAGCCTGGGACAGGGGATAAGGGATGAGCAGTTCTTC

J: TRBJ2-1
V: TRBV3-1
D: .
length: 13
size: .
CDR3: CASRYPGTNEQFF
DNA: TGTGCCAGCAGATATCCAGGGACAAATGAGCAGTTCTTC

J: TRBJ2-7
V: TRBV28
D: .
length: 13
size: many
CDR3: CASSPWTGSEQYF
DNA: TGTGCCAGCAGCCCATGGACGGGGAGCGAGCAGTACTTC

J: TRBJ1-2
V: TRBV3-1
D: .
length: 15
size: many
CDR3: CASSPGNWGLGVYTF
DNA: TGTGCCAGCAGCCCTGGCAACTGGGGATTGGGTGTATACACCTTC

J: TRBJ2-3
V: TRBV9
D: .
length: 14
size: many
CDR3: CASSVTSRTDTQYF
DNA: TGTGCCAGCAGCGTAACTAGCCGCACAGATACGCAGTATTTT

J: TRBJ2-3
V: TRBV29-1
D: .
length: 12
size: many
CDR3: CSVVLSPYTQYF
DNA: TGCAGCGTAGTGTTAAGTCCTTATACGCAGTATTTT

J: TRBJ2-3
V: TRBV5-6
D: .
length: 15
size: .
CDR3: CASSLGVGVTDTQYF
DNA: TGTGCCAGCAGCTTGGGGGTGGGGGTCACAGATACGCAGTATTTT

J: TRBJ2-5
V: TRBV9
D: TRBD2
length: 17
size: few
CDR3: CASSVRSLPGGKETQYF
DNA: TGTGCCAGCAGCGTACGCTCGCTCCCGGGGGGTAAAGAGACCCAGTACTTC

J: TRBJ1-1
V: TRBV12-3/TRBV12-4
D: .
length: 13
size: many
CDR3: CASSPGAYTEAFF
DNA: TGTGCCAGCAGCCCCGGGGCGTACACTGAAGCTTTCTTT

J: TRBJ2-3
V: TRBV5-1
D: TRBD2
length: 16
size: .
CDR3: CASSPRPSGGTDTQYF
DNA: TGCGCCAGCAGCCCGCGGCCTAGCGGGGGCACAGATACGCAGTATTTT

J: TRBJ1-4
V: TRBV4-1
D: TRBD1
length: 16
size: few
CDR3: CASSQNRGQANEKLFF
DNA: TGCGCCAGCAGCCAAAACCGGGGACAGGCGAATGAAAAACTGTTTTTT

J: TRBJ1-2
V: TRBV27
D: .
length: 14
size: many
CDR3: CASSLSGAPYGYTF
DNA: TGTGCCAGCAGTTTGTCAGGGGCTCCCTATGGCTACACCTTC

J: TRBJ2-7
V: TRBV5-1
D: TRBD1
length: 15
size: many
CDR3: CASSSHRDRDYEQYF
DNA: TGCGCCAGCAGCTCGCACAGGGACAGGGACTACGAGCAGTACTTC

J: TRBJ2-7
V: TRBV27
D: TRBD2
length: 16
size: many
CDR3: CASNPSGGAGLYEQYF
DNA: TGTGCCAGCAACCCTAGCGGGGGGGCCGGTTTGTACGAGCAGTACTTC

J: TRBJ1-4
V: TRBV7-8
D: TRBD1
length: 15
size: many
CDR3: CASSFSGTGFEKLFF
DNA: TGTGCCAGCAGCTTCTCAGGGACAGGGTTCGAAAAACTGTTTTTT

J: TRBJ2-2
V: TRBV6-1
D: .
length: 18
size: .
CDR3: CASSPNRGRPWNTGELFF
DNA: TGTGCCAGCAGTCCCAACAGAGGGAGGCCGTGGAACACCGGGGAGCTGTTTTTT

J: TRBJ1-1
V: TRBV29-1
D: .
length: 13
size: many
CDR3: CSVEGRVATEAFF
DNA: TGCAGCGTTGAGGGCAGGGTGGCCACTGAAGCTTTCTTT

J: TRBJ2-2
V: TRBV10-3
D: .
length: 16
size: many
CDR3: CAISESTGRFTGELFF
DNA: TGTGCCATCAGTGAGTCGACAGGTAGATTCACCGGGGAGCTGTTTTTT

J: TRBJ2-5
V: TRBV24-1
D: TRBD1
length: 15
size: many
CDR3: CATSDLGDSKETQYF
DNA: TGTGCCACCAGTGATTTGGGGGACAGCAAAGAGACCCAGTACTTC

J: TRBJ1-2
V: TRBV20-1
D: .
length: 12
size: .
CDR3: CLSGVLEYGYTF
DNA: TGCTTATCAGGAGTTCTAGAATATGGCTACACCTTC

J: TRBJ2-2
V: TRBV7-2
D: .
length: 15
size: few
CDR3: CASSPRDIQTGELFF
DNA: TGTGCCAGCAGCCCCCGGGACATTCAAACCGGGGAGCTGTTTTTT

J: TRBJ2-3
V: TRBV4-2
D: TRBD1
length: 16
size: .
CDR3: CASSQGTGGATDTQYF
DNA: TGTGCCAGCAGCCAAGGGACAGGAGGAGCCACAGATACGCAGTATTTT

J: TRBJ2-5
V: TRBV5-1
D: TRBD1
length: 15
size: many
CDR3: CASSFQGGPQETQYF
DNA: TGCGCCAGCAGCTTCCAAGGGGGCCCCCAAGAGACCCAGTACTTC